This passage covers 29 T cell receptor beta chains from one sample sequenced in a study of technical replicates of blood from several donors. The table came from immunoSEQ multiplex PCR; TCRdb's copy has only in-frame clones and leaves some out. The table has about 15,000 clones, about four fifths seen once; the top ten hold around 9.1%. Sequencing input: PBMCs. These receptors were obtained from a human donor in good health. Some clones in this sample may be carry-over from other donors' samples.

The chain employs TRBV5-6 and TRBJ2-1; 11 nucleotides agree with TRBD2. J was trimmed by 5 bases and V by 4 bases; bases with no gene match: 2. The CDR3 length is 14 residues. From germline, CDR1 is SGHDT and CDR2 YYEEEE. CDR3 DNA: TGTGCCAGCAGCCAGACTAGCGGGAACAATGAGCAGTTCTTC. Translated: CASSQTSGNNEQFF. The full variable domain, rest sourced from reference TRBV5-6 and TRBJ2-1, is DAGVTQSPTHLIKTRGQQVTLRCSPKSGHDTVSWYQQALGQGPQFIFQYYEEEERQRGNFPDRFSGHQFPNYSSELNVNALLLGDSALYLCASSQTSGNNEQFFGPGTRLTVL.

The chain employs TRBV7-9 and TRBJ2-7, with 7 bases fitting TRBD2. After removal of 0 bases from V and 2 bases from J, the junction contained 4 bases not matched to a gene. This CDR3 has 15 amino acids. Germline lookup yields CDR1 SEHNR and CDR2 FQNEAQ (reference sequence). The CDR3: CASSLASGFTYEQYF. The CDR3 DNA reads TGTGCCAGCAGCTTAGCTAGCGGGTTCACCTACGAGCAGTACTTC.

The chain carries TRBV30 and TRBJ2-1; possible D gene TRBD2, 7 bases. CDR1 and CDR2 (germline): GTSNPN, SVGIG (reference sequence). The CDR3 consists of 13 residues. The V end was cut by 8 bases, the J end by 7 bases, with 18 bases between. The CDR3 DNA reads as TGTGCCACACAAGGGGGGGGAAGGAATGAGCAGTTCTTC. The encoded protein is CATQGGGRNEQFF.

The CDR3 spells CASSYLAPYNEQFF. The CDR3, as DNA: TGTGCCAGCAGTTACCTAGCACCCTACAATGAGCAGTTCTTC. The rearrangement joins TRBV6-5 to TRBJ2-1; D may be TRBD2 (5 bases). CDR1 and CDR2 (germline): MNHEY, SVGAGI. V gave up 2 bases and J gave up 2 bases, with 7 bases separating them. CDR3 length equals 14 residues.

The V call is TRBV7-6, the J call TRBJ2-5; 12 nucleotides align to TRBD2. V was clipped by 4 bases and J by 1 base; unmatched bases: 4. This CDR3 comprises 16 residues. CDR1 SGHVS and CDR2 FNYEAQ come from the germline V gene. CDR3 in DNA: TGTGCCAGCAGCTACGGGACTAGCGGGCTCCAAGAGACCCAGTACTTC. It is translated as CASSYGTSGLQETQYF. The variable domain in full, completed from reference TRBV7-6 and TRBJ2-5, reads GAGVSQSPRYKVTKRGQDVALRCDPISGHVSLYWYRQALGQGPEFLTYFNYEAQQDKSGLPNDRFSAERPEGSISTLTIQRTEQRDSAMYRCASSYGTSGLQETQYFGPGTRLLVL.

As DNA, the CDR3 is TGTGCCAGCAGTTCCCCACAGGGGACCTATGGCTACACCTTC. Amino acid sequence: CASSSPQGTYGYTF. The genes are TRBV28 and TRBJ1-2, with 7 bases lining up with TRBD1. The V gene end was trimmed by 4 bases and the J gene end by 4 bases; junction bases not matched to a gene: 6. The CDR3 contains 14 residues. CDR1 and CDR2 from the germline V gene are MDHEN and SYDVKM.

This chain connects TRBV4-1 to TRBJ1-4, with D perhaps matching TRBD1 (6 bases). V was trimmed by 1 base and J by 6 bases, leaving 12 bases between them. The CDR3 consists of 15 residues. Germline V lookup: CDR1 MGHRA, CDR2 YSYEKL. In nucleotides, the CDR3 is TGCGCCAGCAGCCAAGGATCAGGGGACCATGAAAAACTGTTTTTT. Translation: CASSQGSGDHEKLFF.

This clone occurred once. Sequence at one end of the junction differs from germline and may be a read error. This chain links TRBV28 with TRBJ2-3; 11 nucleotides align to TRBD2. This CDR3 is 16 amino acids long. Germline V CDR1 and CDR2: MDHEN, SYDVKM. The CDR3 nucleotides read TGTGCCAGCAGTCTATGGACTAGCGGGTGGTCAGATACGCAGTATTTT. It translates to CASSLWTSGWSDTQYF.

The chain is built from TRBV4-2 and TRBJ2-4; D not resolved. Per germline, CDR1 LGHNA and CDR2 YNFKEQ. The CDR3 loop spans 16 amino acids. Between the trimmed V and J ends, which lost 0 bases and 0 bases, there was a span of 9 bases. The CDR3 DNA reads as TGTGCCAGCAGCCAAGAGAGGTCACTAGCCAAAAACATTCAGTACTTC. The encoded protein is CASSQERSLAKNIQYF.

The chain carries TRBV28 and TRBJ2-5; 9 bases are a match to TRBD1. The length of the CDR3 is 14 residues. Germline V gene data show CDR1 as MDHEN and CDR2 as SYDVKM. V gave up 8 bases and J gave up 9 bases; unmatched junction bases: 13. In DNA form, the CDR3 reads TGTGCCAGCGGTAACCGGGACAGGGCTTGGGCCCAGTACTTC. Its translation is CASGNRDRAWAQYF.

V is TRBV4-2 and J is TRBJ2-7; tentatively, D is TRBD2 (7 bases). The CDR3 contains 16 residues. Germline V CDR1 and CDR2: LGHNA, YNFKEQ. Trimming cost V 0 bases and J 1 base, with 13 bases left between them. The CDR3 DNA sequence: TGTGCCAGCAGCCAAGAGGAGGGGGGGAATTCCTACGAGCAGTACTTC. It specifies CASSQEEGGNSYEQYF.

The V call is TRBV6-1, the J call TRBJ1-2; no definite D call. Looked up from germline, CDR1 is MNHNS and CDR2 is SASEGT. Trimming removed 3 bases from V and 1 base from J, with 18 bases in between. CDR3 length: 17 amino acids. As DNA, the CDR3 is TGTGCCAGCAGTGACTGGGCAAGTACTGAAGATAACTATGGCTACACCTTC. This translates into CASSDWASTEDNYGYTF.

The chain recombines TRBV28 with TRBJ1-5; the match to TRBD1 covers 7 bases. This CDR3 region has 16 residues. The germline gives CDR1 MDHEN, CDR2 SYDVKM. Trimming at V came to 3 bases and at J to 7 bases, leaving 12 bases not matched to a gene. The CDR3 DNA is TGTGCCAGCAGTTTTCCCCGCGGGACAGTTTTACAGCCCCAGCATTTT. This encodes CASSFPRGTVLQPQHF.

This clone was seen only a few times. The rearrangement joins TRBV27 to TRBJ2-5; TRBD2 aligns across 8 bases. Germline V gene lookup returns CDR1 MNHEY and CDR2 SMNVEV (reference sequence). CDR3 length equals 14 residues. The V and J ends lost 2 bases and 5 bases, in that order; junction bases with no gene match: 4. The CDR3 is CASSLGLAYETQYF. The CDR3 DNA follows: TGTGCCAGCAGTTTAGGACTAGCTTACGAGACCCAGTACTTC.

The V and J genes are TRBV21-1 and TRBJ1-3; TRBD1 is taken as the D call from the table, unchecked against the DNA. TRBV21-1 is reported as a pseudogene. The CDR3 sequence is 17 residues long. CDR3 nucleotides: TGTGCCAGCAGCAAAGCGGGGGGACAGTCCTCTGGAAACACCATATATTTT. Translated: CASSKAGGQSSGNTIYF.

The chain is built from TRBV9 and TRBJ1-6; maybe TRBD1 (5 bases). Per the germline V gene, CDR1 is SGDLS and CDR2 is YYNGEE. Between the trimmed V and J ends, which lost 3 bases and 7 bases, there was a span of 17 bases. The CDR3 runs 16 residues. CDR3 DNA: TGTGCCAGCAGCGCTCCCGGGGGTTCCAAGAATTCACCCCTCCACTTT. Translation gives CASSAPGGSKNSPLHF.

The chain couples TRBV6-1 to TRBJ2-3; TRBD2 might be the D (6 bases). The V gene's germline CDR1 is MNHNS and CDR2 SASEGT. Trimming stripped 2 bases from V and 3 bases from J, with 12 bases between. The CDR3 spans 15 residues. The CDR3 region has the DNA TGTGCCAGCAGTGAATGGCGGGAAATTACAGATACGCAGTATTTT. Translation gives CASSEWREITDTQYF.

J is TRBJ1-1 and V is TRBV7-6, with 7 bases identical to TRBD1. The V gene's germline CDR1 is SGHVS and CDR2 FNYEAQ. The CDR3 consists of 15 residues. After removal of 1 base from V and 1 base from J, the junction contained 3 bases not matched to a gene. CDR3 protein: CASSLGTGGNTEAFF. The CDR3 nucleotides read TGTGCCAGCAGCTTAGGGACAGGAGGGAACACTGAAGCTTTCTTT.

The chain links TRBV7-9 to TRBJ2-7; maybe TRBD1 (5 bases). CDR3 length equals 15 residues. The germline V gene encodes CDR1 SEHNR and CDR2 FQNEAQ (reference sequence). Trimming cost V 1 base and J 0 bases, with 10 bases left between them. The CDR3 loop reads CASSLGRGFSYEQYF. CDR3 nucleotide sequence: TGTGCCAGCAGCTTAGGAAGGGGATTCTCCTACGAGCAGTACTTC.

This clone was found once. The chain links TRBV30 to TRBJ1-1; 8 bases fit TRBD1. With 0 bases clipped from V and 9 bases from J, the junction kept 18 bases outside the gene matches. Per germline, CDR1 GTSNPN and CDR2 SVGIG (reference sequence). CDR3 length: 17 amino acids. The DNA of the CDR3 is TGTGCCTGGAGTGTTGAGAGGTACAGGACAGGGAGAACCAAAGCTTTCTTT. Amino acid sequence: CAWSVERYRTGRTKAFF. Full variable domain (missing parts from reference TRBV30 and TRBJ1-1): SQTIHQWPATLVQPVGSPLSLECTVEGTSNPNLYWYRQAAGRGLQLLFYSVGIGQISSEVPQNLSASRPQDRQFILSSKKLLLSDSGFYLCAWSVERYRTGRTKAFFGQGTRLTVV.

This clone came up once. This chain joins TRBV28 and TRBJ2-7; 8 bases fit TRBD1. V trimming: 3 bases; J trimming: 5 bases; junction bases outside the gene matches: 6. The CDR3 spans 14 residues. Germline V CDR1 and CDR2: MDHEN, SYDVKM. CDR3 in amino acids: CASSLTGEINEQYF. The CDR3 DNA is TGTGCCAGCAGTTTGACAGGGGAAATCAACGAGCAGTACTTC.

The chain links TRBV29-1 to TRBJ2-5, with D tentatively TRBD2 (6 bases). This CDR3 has 15 amino acids. V was clipped by 2 bases and J by 3 bases, with 16 bases between them. Germline V gene data show CDR1 as SQVTM and CDR2 as ANQGSEA. Here the CDR3 DNA reads TGCAGCGTTGAATGGCGGGGCCGCATCGAAGAGACCCAGTACTTC. This sequence encodes CSVEWRGRIEETQYF.

This sequence joins TRBV27 and TRBJ2-7; 7 nucleotides line up with TRBD2. Germline values: CDR1 MNHEY, CDR2 SMNVEV (reference sequence). Trimming removed 4 bases from V and 5 bases from J; junction bases left unmatched: 11. The CDR3 totals 15 residues. DNA of the CDR3: TGTGCCAGCAGTTCCACCTCGGGGGGAATCCACGAGCAGTACTTC. Protein product: CASSSTSGGIHEQYF.

V is TRBV6-5 and J is TRBJ1-2; the D gene is possibly TRBD1 (6 bases). This CDR3 has 14 amino acids. The V and J ends lost 6 bases and 4 bases respectively, with 15 bases between them. Per germline, CDR1 MNHEY and CDR2 SVGAGI. This CDR3 reads CASSADRTFYGYTF. CDR3 in DNA: TGTGCCAGCAGCGCCGACAGGACCTTCTATGGCTACACCTTC.

This clone was detected a few times. The CDR3 sequence: CASSEQGGSSYEQYF. CDR3 nucleotides: TGTGCCAGCAGTGAACAGGGCGGGAGCTCCTACGAGCAGTACTTC. V gene TRBV6-1 combines with J gene TRBJ2-7; TRBD2 matches at 7 bases. V gave up 2 bases and J gave up 0 bases; unmatched junction bases: 4. The V gene's germline CDR1 is MNHNS and CDR2 SASEGT. CDR3 length: 15 residues.

The chain combines TRBV19 with TRBJ2-3; TRBD2 agrees at 7 bases. CDR1 and CDR2 (germline): LNHDA, SQIVND (reference sequence). The CDR3 totals 15 residues. V was pared by 4 bases and J by 1 base, with 5 bases of the junction left unmatched. The CDR3 bases are TGTGCCAGTAGTAACTGGGGAGGGGGCACAGATACGCAGTATTTT. Its protein product is CASSNWGGGTDTQYF.

The CDR3 DNA follows: TGTGCCAGCAGGGAGCGGGAGGGCCCTACCGGGGAGCTGTTTTTT. The encoded protein is CASREREGPTGELFF. The V and J genes are TRBV28 and TRBJ2-2, with 10 bases aligning to TRBD2. After removal of 6 bases from V and 5 bases from J, the junction contained 6 bases not matched to a gene. CDR1 is MDHEN and CDR2 is SYDVKM in the germline V gene. This CDR3 is 15 amino acids long.

This clone was counted only a few times. The rearrangement uses TRBV2 and TRBJ1-3; 8 bases fit TRBD1. With 6 bases clipped from V and 0 bases from J, the junction kept 7 bases outside the gene matches. This CDR3 is built from 16 residues. The germline V gene has CDR1 SNHLY and CDR2 FYNNEI. The CDR3 here is CASRRQGTYSGNTIYF. The CDR3 DNA reads as TGTGCCAGCAGAAGACAGGGGACATACTCTGGAAACACCATATATTTT.

A single count supports this clone. The chain carries TRBV6-1 and TRBJ1-3; D ambiguous. Germline lookup yields CDR1 MNHNS and CDR2 SASEGT. CDR3 length: 13 residues. The ends were cut back, 6 bases at V and 7 bases at J, with 13 bases in the middle. In DNA, the CDR3 is TGTGCCAGCAGCGACCCCGGGTGGAACACCATATATTTT. This codes for CASSDPGWNTIYF.